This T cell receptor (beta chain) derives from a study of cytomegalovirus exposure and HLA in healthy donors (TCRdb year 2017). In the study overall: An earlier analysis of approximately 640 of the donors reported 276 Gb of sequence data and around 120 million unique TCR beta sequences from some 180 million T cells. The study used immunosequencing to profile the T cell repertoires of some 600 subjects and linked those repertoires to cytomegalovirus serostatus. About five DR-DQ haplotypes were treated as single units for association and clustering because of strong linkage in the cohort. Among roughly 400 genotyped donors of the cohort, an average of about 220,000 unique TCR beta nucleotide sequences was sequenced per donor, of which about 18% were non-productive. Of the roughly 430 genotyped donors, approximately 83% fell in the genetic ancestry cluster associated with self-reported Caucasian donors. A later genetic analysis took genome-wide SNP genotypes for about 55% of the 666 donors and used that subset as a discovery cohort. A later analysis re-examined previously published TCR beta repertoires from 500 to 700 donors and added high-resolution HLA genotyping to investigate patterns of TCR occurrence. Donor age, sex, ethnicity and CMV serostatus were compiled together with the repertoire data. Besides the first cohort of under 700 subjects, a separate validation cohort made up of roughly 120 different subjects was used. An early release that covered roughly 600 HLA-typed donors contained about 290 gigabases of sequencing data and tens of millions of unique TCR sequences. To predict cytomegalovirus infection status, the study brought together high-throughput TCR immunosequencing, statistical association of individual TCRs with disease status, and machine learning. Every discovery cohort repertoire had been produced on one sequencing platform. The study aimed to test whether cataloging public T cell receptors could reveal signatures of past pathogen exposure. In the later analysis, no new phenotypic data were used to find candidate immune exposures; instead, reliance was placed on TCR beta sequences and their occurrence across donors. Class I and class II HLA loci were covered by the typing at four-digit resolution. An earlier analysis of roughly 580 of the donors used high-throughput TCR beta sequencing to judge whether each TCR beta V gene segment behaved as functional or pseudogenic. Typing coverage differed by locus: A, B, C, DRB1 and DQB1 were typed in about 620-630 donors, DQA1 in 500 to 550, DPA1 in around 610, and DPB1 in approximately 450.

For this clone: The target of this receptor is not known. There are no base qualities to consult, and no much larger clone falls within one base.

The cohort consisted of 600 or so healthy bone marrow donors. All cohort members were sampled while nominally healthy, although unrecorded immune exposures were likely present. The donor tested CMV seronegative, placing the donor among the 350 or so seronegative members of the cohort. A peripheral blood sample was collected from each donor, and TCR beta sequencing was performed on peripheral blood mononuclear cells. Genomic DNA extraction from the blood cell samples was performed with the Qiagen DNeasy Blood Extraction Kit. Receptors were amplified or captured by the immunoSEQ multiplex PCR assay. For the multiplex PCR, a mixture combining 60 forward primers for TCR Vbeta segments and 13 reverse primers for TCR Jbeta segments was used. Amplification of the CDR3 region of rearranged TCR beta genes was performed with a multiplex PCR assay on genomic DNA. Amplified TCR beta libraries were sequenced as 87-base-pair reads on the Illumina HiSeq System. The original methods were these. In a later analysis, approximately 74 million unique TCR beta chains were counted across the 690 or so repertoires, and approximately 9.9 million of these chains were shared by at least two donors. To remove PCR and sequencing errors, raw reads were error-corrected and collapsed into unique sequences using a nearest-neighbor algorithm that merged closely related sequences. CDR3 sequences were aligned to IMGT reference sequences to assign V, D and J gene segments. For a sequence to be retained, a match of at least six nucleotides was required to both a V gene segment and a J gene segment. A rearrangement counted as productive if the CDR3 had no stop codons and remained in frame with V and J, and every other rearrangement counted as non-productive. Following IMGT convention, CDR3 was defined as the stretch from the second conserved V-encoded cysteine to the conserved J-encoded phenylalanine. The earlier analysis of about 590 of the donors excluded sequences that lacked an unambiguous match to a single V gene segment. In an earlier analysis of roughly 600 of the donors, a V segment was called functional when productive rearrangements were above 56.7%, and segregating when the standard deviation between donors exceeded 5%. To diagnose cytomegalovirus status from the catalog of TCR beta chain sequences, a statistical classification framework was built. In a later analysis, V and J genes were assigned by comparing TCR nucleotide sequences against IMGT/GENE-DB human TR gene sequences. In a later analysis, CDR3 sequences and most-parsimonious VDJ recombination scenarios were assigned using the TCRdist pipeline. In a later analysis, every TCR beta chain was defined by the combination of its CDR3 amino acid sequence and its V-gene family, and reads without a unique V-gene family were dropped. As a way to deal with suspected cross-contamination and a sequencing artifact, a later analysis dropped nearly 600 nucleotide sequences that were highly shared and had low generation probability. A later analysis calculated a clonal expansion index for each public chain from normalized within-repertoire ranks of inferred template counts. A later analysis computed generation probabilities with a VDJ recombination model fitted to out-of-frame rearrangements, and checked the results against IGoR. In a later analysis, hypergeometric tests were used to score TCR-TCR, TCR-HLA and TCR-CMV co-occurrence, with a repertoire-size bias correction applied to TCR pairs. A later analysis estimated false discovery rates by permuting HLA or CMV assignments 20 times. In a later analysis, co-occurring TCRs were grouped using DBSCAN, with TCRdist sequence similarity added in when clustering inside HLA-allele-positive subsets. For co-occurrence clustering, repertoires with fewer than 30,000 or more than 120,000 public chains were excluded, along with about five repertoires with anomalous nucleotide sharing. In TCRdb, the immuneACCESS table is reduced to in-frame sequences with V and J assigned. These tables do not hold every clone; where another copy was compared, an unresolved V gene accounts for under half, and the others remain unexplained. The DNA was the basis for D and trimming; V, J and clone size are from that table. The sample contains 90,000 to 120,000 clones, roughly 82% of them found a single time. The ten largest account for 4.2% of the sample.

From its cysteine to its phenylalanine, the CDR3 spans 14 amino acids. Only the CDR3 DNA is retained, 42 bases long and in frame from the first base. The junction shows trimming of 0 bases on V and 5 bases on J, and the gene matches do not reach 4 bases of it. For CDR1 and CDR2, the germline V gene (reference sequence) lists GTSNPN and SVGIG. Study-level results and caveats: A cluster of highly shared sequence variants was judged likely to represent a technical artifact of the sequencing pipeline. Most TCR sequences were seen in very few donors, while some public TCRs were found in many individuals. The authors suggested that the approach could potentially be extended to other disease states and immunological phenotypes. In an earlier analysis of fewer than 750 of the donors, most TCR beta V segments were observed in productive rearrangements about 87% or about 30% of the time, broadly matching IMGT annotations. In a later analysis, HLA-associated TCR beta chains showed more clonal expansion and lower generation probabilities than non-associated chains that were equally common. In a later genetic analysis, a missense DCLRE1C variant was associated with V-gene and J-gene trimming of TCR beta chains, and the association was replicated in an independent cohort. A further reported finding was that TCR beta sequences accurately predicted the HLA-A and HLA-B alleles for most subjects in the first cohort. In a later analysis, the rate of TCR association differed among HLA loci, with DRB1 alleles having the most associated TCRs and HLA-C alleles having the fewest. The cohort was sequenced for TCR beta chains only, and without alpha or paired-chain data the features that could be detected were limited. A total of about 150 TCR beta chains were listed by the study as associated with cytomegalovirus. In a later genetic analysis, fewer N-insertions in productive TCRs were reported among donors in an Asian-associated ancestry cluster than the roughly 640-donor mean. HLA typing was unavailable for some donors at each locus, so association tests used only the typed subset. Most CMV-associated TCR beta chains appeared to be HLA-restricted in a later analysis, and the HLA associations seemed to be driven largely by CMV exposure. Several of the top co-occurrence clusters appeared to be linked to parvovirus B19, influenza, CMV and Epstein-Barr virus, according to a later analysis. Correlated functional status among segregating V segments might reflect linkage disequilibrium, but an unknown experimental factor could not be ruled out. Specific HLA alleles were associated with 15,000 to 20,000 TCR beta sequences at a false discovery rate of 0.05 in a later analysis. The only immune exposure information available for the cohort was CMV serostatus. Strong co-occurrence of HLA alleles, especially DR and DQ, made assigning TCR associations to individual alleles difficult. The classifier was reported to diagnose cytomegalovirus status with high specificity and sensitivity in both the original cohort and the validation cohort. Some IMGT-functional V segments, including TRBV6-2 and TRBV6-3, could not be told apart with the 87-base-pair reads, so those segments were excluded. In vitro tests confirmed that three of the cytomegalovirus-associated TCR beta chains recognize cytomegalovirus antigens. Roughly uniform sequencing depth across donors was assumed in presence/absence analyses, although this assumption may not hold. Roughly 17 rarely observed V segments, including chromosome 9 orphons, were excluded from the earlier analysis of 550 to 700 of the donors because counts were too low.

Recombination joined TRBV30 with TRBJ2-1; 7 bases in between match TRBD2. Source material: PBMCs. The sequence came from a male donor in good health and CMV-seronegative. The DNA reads TGTGCCTGGAGTGTATGGGCGGGGGACAATGAGCAGTTCTTC. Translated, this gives CAWSVWAGDNEQFF. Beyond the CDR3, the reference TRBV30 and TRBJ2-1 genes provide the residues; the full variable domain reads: SQTIHQWPATLVQPVGSPLSLECTVEGTSNPNLYWYRQAAGRGLQLLFYSVGIGQISSEVPQNLSASRPQDRQFILSSKKLLLSDSGFYLCAWSVWAGDNEQFFGPGTRLTVL.